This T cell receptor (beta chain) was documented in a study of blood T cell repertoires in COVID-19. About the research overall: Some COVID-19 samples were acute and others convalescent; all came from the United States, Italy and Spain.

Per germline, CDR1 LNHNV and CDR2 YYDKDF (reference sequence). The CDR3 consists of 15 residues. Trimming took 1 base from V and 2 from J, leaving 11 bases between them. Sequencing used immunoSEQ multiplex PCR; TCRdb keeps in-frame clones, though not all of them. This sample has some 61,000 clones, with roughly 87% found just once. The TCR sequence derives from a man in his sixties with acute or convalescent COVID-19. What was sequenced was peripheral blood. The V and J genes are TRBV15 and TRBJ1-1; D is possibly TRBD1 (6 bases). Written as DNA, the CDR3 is TGTGCCACCAGCAGAGGGAGGGGGGGAAACACTGAAGCTTTCTTT. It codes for CATSRGRGGNTEAFF. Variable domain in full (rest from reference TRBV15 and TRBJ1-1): DAMVIQNPRYQVTQFGKPVTLSCSQTLNHNVMYWYQQKSSQAPKLLFHYYDKDFNNEADTPDNFQSRRPNTSFCFLDIRSPGLGDTAMYLCATSRGRGGNTEAFFGQGTRLTVV.